These T cell receptor beta chains were read from a single sample in a study of shared clonotypes between healthy human individuals. The repertoire was sequenced with immunoSEQ multiplex PCR; TCRdb's copy has only in-frame clones and lacks some. The sample has approximately 82,000 clones, around 57% seen once; the top ten hold roughly 49%. The sequenced material came from memory CD8+ T cells sorted from blood. These receptors were taken from a man aged 25-45 years in good health. Both conserved end residues are part of each CDR3. The D gene is left open where the match is weak. Clone size, where shown, is once, few, many, or a class for clones that have expanded.

clone_size: .
v_call: TRBV7-2
j_call: TRBJ2-1
d_call: .
cdr3_aa: CASSLEGTLQFF
cdr3_nt: TGTGCCAGCAGCTTAGAGGGCACTTTGCAGTTCTTC

clone_size: many
v_call: TRBV28
j_call: TRBJ2-7
d_call: TRBD1
cdr3_aa: CASSSLTGGFSYEQYF
cdr3_nt: TGTGCCAGCAGCTCCCTGACAGGGGGGTTTTCCTACGAGCAGTACTTC

clone_size: .
v_call: TRBV28
j_call: TRBJ2-7
d_call: .
cdr3_aa: CASSPGTPSYEQYF
cdr3_nt: TGTGCCAGCAGTCCCGGGACCCCCTCCTACGAGCAGTACTTC

clone_size: .
v_call: TRBV11-2
j_call: TRBJ2-1
d_call: .
cdr3_aa: CASSLALGEQFF
cdr3_nt: TGTGCCAGCAGCTTAGCCCTAGGGGAGCAGTTCTTC

clone_size: .
v_call: TRBV6-6
j_call: TRBJ2-1
d_call: TRBD2
cdr3_aa: CASSGSGRLYNEQFF
cdr3_nt: TGTGCCAGCAGTGGAAGCGGGAGACTCTACAATGAGCAGTTCTTC

clone_size: once
v_call: TRBV2
j_call: TRBJ2-7
d_call: TRBD2
cdr3_aa: CASSGRLAAVHEQYF
cdr3_nt: TGTGCCAGCAGCGGCAGACTAGCGGCCGTCCACGAGCAGTACTTC

clone_size: .
v_call: TRBV9
j_call: TRBJ2-3
d_call: TRBD2
cdr3_aa: CASSASGRGADTQYF
cdr3_nt: TGTGCCAGCAGTGCTAGCGGGAGAGGGGCAGATACGCAGTATTTT

clone_size: .
v_call: TRBV4-3
j_call: TRBJ2-7
d_call: TRBD2
cdr3_aa: CASSQDIGTSYEQYF
cdr3_nt: TGCGCCAGCAGCCAAGACATCGGGACTAGCTACGAGCAGTACTTC

clone_size: .
v_call: TRBV5-4
j_call: TRBJ2-7
d_call: .
cdr3_aa: CASSLISVDPYEQYF
cdr3_nt: TGTGCCAGCAGCTTGATATCGGTGGATCCCTACGAGCAGTACTTC

clone_size: many
v_call: TRBV4-2
j_call: TRBJ2-6
d_call: .
cdr3_aa: CASSQDPRAGSSGANVLTF
cdr3_nt: TGTGCCAGCAGCCAAGATCCCAGGGCGGGAAGCTCTGGGGCCAACGTCCTGACTTTC

clone_size: .
v_call: TRBV5-1
j_call: TRBJ2-3
d_call: .
cdr3_aa: CASSLAYTDTQYF
cdr3_nt: TGCGCCAGCAGCTTGGCCTACACAGATACGCAGTATTTT

clone_size: few
v_call: TRBV6-4
j_call: TRBJ2-2
d_call: .
cdr3_aa: CASSVGSGNTGELFF
cdr3_nt: TGTGCCAGCAGTGTAGGTAGCGGGAACACCGGGGAGCTGTTTTTT

clone_size: .
v_call: TRBV5-5
j_call: TRBJ1-4
d_call: .
cdr3_aa: CASSLGLRQMGSGEKLFF
cdr3_nt: TGTGCCAGCAGCTTGGGACTTCGTCAAATGGGGTCGGGTGAAAAACTGTTTTTT

clone_size: many
v_call: TRBV19
j_call: TRBJ1-2
d_call: TRBD1
cdr3_aa: CASSFYFRDRRSNYGYTF
cdr3_nt: TGTGCCAGTAGCTTCTATTTCCGGGACAGACGGTCCAACTATGGCTACACCTTC

clone_size: once
v_call: TRBV5-5
j_call: TRBJ2-1
d_call: TRBD2
cdr3_aa: CASSATIGLAGGPNNEQFF
cdr3_nt: TGTGCCAGCAGCGCCACCATCGGACTAGCGGGAGGGCCCAACAATGAGCAGTTCTTC

clone_size: .
v_call: TRBV28
j_call: TRBJ2-3
d_call: .
cdr3_aa: CASIGGGGTDTQYF
cdr3_nt: TGTGCCAGCATAGGGGGAGGGGGCACAGATACGCAGTATTTT

clone_size: .
v_call: TRBV11-2
j_call: TRBJ2-3
d_call: .
cdr3_aa: CASSLVQGSTDTQYF
cdr3_nt: TGTGCCAGCAGCTTAGTACAGGGCTCCACAGATACGCAGTATTTT

clone_size: .
v_call: TRBV5-1
j_call: TRBJ1-1
d_call: TRBD1
cdr3_aa: CASSLPEQGGTEAFF
cdr3_nt: TGCGCCAGCAGCTTGCCTGAACAGGGGGGGACTGAAGCTTTCTTT

clone_size: .
v_call: TRBV25-1
j_call: TRBJ2-1
d_call: TRBD2
cdr3_aa: CASSDGASGYNEQFF
cdr3_nt: TGTGCCAGCAGTGATGGGGCTAGCGGGTACAATGAGCAGTTCTTC

clone_size: .
v_call: TRBV6-5
j_call: TRBJ2-1
d_call: TRBD2
cdr3_aa: CASSEAGDEQFF
cdr3_nt: TGTGCCAGCAGTGAAGCGGGGGACGAGCAGTTCTTC

clone_size: few
v_call: TRBV27
j_call: TRBJ2-7
d_call: .
cdr3_aa: CASSLLGQEQYF
cdr3_nt: TGTGCCAGCAGTTTATTAGGGCAGGAGCAGTACTTC

clone_size: .
v_call: TRBV10-3
j_call: TRBJ2-3
d_call: TRBD1
cdr3_aa: CAISEGQDAVDTQYF
cdr3_nt: TGTGCCATCAGCGAGGGACAGGACGCGGTAGATACGCAGTATTTT

clone_size: .
v_call: TRBV6-1
j_call: TRBJ1-1
d_call: .
cdr3_aa: CATTASVSNTEAFF
cdr3_nt: TGTGCCACCACAGCGAGCGTGTCGAACACTGAAGCTTTCTTT

clone_size: .
v_call: TRBV27
j_call: TRBJ2-2
d_call: TRBD2
cdr3_aa: CASSLRIPGLAGEAGELFF
cdr3_nt: TGTGCCAGCAGTTTAAGGATTCCGGGACTAGCGGGAGAGGCCGGGGAGCTGTTTTTT

clone_size: .
v_call: TRBV9
j_call: TRBJ2-1
d_call: .
cdr3_aa: CASSVVPSSYNEQFF
cdr3_nt: TGTGCCAGCAGCGTGGTCCCTAGCTCCTACAATGAGCAGTTCTTC

clone_size: .
v_call: TRBV28
j_call: TRBJ1-2
d_call: .
cdr3_aa: CASSLSTDPYYGYTF
cdr3_nt: TGTGCCAGCAGTTTATCGACTGACCCCTATTATGGCTACACCTTC

clone_size: .
v_call: TRBV28
j_call: TRBJ2-7
d_call: TRBD2
cdr3_aa: CASSPWGGQIF
cdr3_nt: TGTGCCAGCAGTCCTTGGGGAGGGCAGATCTTC

clone_size: .
v_call: TRBV6-6
j_call: TRBJ2-7
d_call: .
cdr3_aa: CASSYQSSYEQYF
cdr3_nt: TGTGCCAGCAGTTACCAGAGCTCCTACGAGCAGTACTTC

clone_size: .
v_call: TRBV27
j_call: TRBJ2-1
d_call: .
cdr3_aa: CASSSRPSEVNEQFF
cdr3_nt: TGTGCCAGCAGTTCCAGACCCTCGGAGGTTAATGAGCAGTTCTTC

clone_size: .
v_call: TRBV27
j_call: TRBJ2-3
d_call: TRBD2
cdr3_aa: CASSFYRSGRVGDTQYF
cdr3_nt: TGTGCCAGCAGTTTTTACCGTAGCGGGAGGGTTGGAGATACGCAGTATTTT

clone_size: .
v_call: TRBV18
j_call: TRBJ1-2
d_call: .
cdr3_aa: CASSSGPANYGYTF
cdr3_nt: TGTGCCAGCTCATCGGGACCGGCAAACTATGGCTACACCTTC

clone_size: .
v_call: TRBV6-5
j_call: TRBJ2-2
d_call: TRBD1
cdr3_aa: CASSFSGTGTGELFF
cdr3_nt: TGTGCCAGCAGTTTCTCCGGGACAGGGACCGGGGAGCTGTTTTTT

clone_size: .
v_call: TRBV7-2
j_call: TRBJ1-5
d_call: .
cdr3_aa: CSSGQDPNQPQHF
cdr3_nt: TGTTCTTCTGGGCAGGACCCCAATCAGCCCCAGCATTTT

clone_size: .
v_call: TRBV2
j_call: TRBJ2-7
d_call: .
cdr3_aa: CASLEPGYEQYF
cdr3_nt: TGTGCCAGCTTGGAGCCGGGCTACGAGCAGTACTTC

clone_size: .
v_call: TRBV7-8
j_call: TRBJ2-3
d_call: TRBD2
cdr3_aa: CASSSIIAGSQYF
cdr3_nt: TGTGCCAGCAGCTCGATTATAGCGGGATCGCAGTATTTT

clone_size: few
v_call: TRBV28
j_call: TRBJ2-7
d_call: .
cdr3_aa: CASSGRLALHEQYF
cdr3_nt: TGTGCCAGCAGTGGACGACTCGCTCTCCACGAGCAGTACTTC